The 32 T cell receptor beta chains given below trace back to one sample, sequenced in a study of shared T cell receptors in the human thymus. Sequencing was performed with immunoSEQ multiplex PCR; in TCRdb, only in-frame clones are kept and a portion is missing. The repertoire consists of roughly 410,000 clones, with roughly 94% occurring once and the leading ten covering around 0.019%. Sequencing was performed on thymocytes. Receptors originate from a human donor.

V and J are TRBV28 and TRBJ1-1, with 9 nucleotides matching TRBD1. CDR3 size: 16 residues. The ends lost 6 bases at V and 4 bases at J; junction bases unmatched: 12. The germline V gene encodes CDR1 MDHEN and CDR2 SYDVKM. The CDR3 DNA is TGTGCCAGCAGAAGTCCCGGGACAGGGTTGGGCACTGAAGCTTTCTTT. Translated: CASRSPGTGLGTEAFF.

In this sample, this clone turned up once. Written as DNA, the CDR3 is TGCAGCGTTCAGGAGGGTGGGCTCCGCGAGCAGTACTTC. Its translation is CSVQEGGLREQYF. The chain has TRBV29-1 and TRBJ2-7; possible D gene TRBD2, 6 bases. CDR3 length: 13 amino acids. CDR1 is SQVTM and CDR2 is ANQGSEA in the germline V gene. V was pared by 5 bases and J by 6 bases, with 17 bases between.

The V call is TRBV4-3, the J call TRBJ2-5; TRBD1 might be the D (6 bases). The CDR3 is made up of 16 amino acids. V shed 1 base and J shed 5 bases, with 17 bases lying between them. Germline V gives CDR1 LGHNA, CDR2 YSLEER. Here the CDR3 reads CASSQAHRDRKETQYF. The DNA for the CDR3 is TGCGCCAGCAGCCAAGCACACAGGGATCGGAAGGAGACCCAGTACTTC.

The chain uses TRBV5-6 and TRBJ1-1, with 7 bases lining up with TRBD1. Germline assignment: CDR1 SGHDT and CDR2 YYEEEE. This CDR3 region has 14 residues. With 3 bases clipped from V and 6 bases from J, the junction kept 8 bases outside the gene matches. The DNA for the CDR3 is TGTGCCAGCAGCTCGGAGGTAGACAGGGCTGAAGCTTTCTTT. Translating it yields CASSSEVDRAEAFF.

This chain connects TRBV30 to TRBJ1-5; TRBD1 aligns across 8 bases. CDR1 is GTSNPN, CDR2 SVGIG, per germline (reference sequence). Losses at the gene ends were 4 bases for V and 2 bases for J; bases not matched to a gene: 7. The CDR3 runs 15 residues. CDR3 sequence reads: CAWTSDRGGNQPQHF. CDR3 DNA sequence: TGTGCCTGGACCTCCGACAGGGGTGGCAATCAGCCCCAGCATTTT.

This chain joins TRBV14 and TRBJ1-1; D is unclear. The CDR3 sequence is 15 residues long. V lost 0 bases and J 1 base, leaving 9 bases between the germline ends. Germline-derived CDR1 and CDR2 are SGHDN and FVKESK. DNA for the CDR3: TGTGCCAGCAGCCAAGAGGCGGGAAAGAACACTGAAGCTTTCTTT. It specifies CASSQEAGKNTEAFF.

The genes are TRBV15 and TRBJ2-1; either TRBD1 or TRBD2 may fit D (6 bases each). Germline CDR1 and CDR2: LNHNV and YYDKDF (reference sequence). Between the trimmed V and J ends, which lost 3 bases and 0 bases, there was a span of 15 bases. The CDR3 runs to 17 residues. CDR3 DNA sequence: TGTGCCACCAGCAGTGTTGGGGGGCAGGGCTCCTACAATGAGCAGTTCTTC. Protein sequence: CATSSVGGQGSYNEQFF.

The chain has TRBV7-9 and TRBJ2-7, with D perhaps matching TRBD1 or TRBD2 (6 bases each). With 0 bases removed from V and 5 bases from J, the gap between germline ends came to 20 bases. The CDR3 is 17 residues long. Per the germline V gene, CDR1 is SEHNR and CDR2 is FQNEAQ (reference sequence). The CDR3 spells CASSLASRRGYRDEQYF. Here the CDR3 DNA reads TGTGCCAGCAGCTTAGCGTCTCGGAGGGGGTACCGGGACGAGCAGTACTTC. Variable domain in full (rest from reference TRBV7-9 and TRBJ2-7): DTGVSQNPRHKITKRGQNVTFRCDPISEHNRLYWYRQTLGQGPEFLTYFQNEAQLEKSRLLSDRFSAERPKGSFSTLEIQRTEQGDSAMYLCASSLASRRGYRDEQYFGPGTRLTVT.

The chain couples TRBV6-4 to TRBJ2-3; no firm D call. CDR1 MRHNA and CDR2 SNTAGT come from the germline V gene. V was cut by 5 bases and J by 6 bases, with 9 bases left in between. There are 12 residues in the CDR3. The CDR3 nucleotides read TGTGCCAGCAGTCAGACTGGGGATACGCAGTATTTT. This encodes CASSQTGDTQYF.

The gene calls are TRBV14 and TRBJ1-1; a possible D gene is TRBD1 (6 bases). The CDR3 sequence is 15 residues long. Germline CDR1 and CDR2: SGHDN and FVKESK. Trimming pared 0 bases from V and 4 bases from J, leaving 12 bases between. CDR3 residues: CASSQDVGAGTEAFF. The CDR3 bases are TGTGCCAGCAGCCAAGATGTGGGGGCCGGCACTGAAGCTTTCTTT.

V usage is TRBV7-2 and J usage is TRBJ2-3, with D possibly being TRBD2 (5 bases). From germline, CDR1 is SGHTA and CDR2 FQGNSA. The CDR3 spans 16 residues. V lost 2 bases and J lost 5, with 17 bases in between. CDR3 in DNA: TGTGCCAGCAGCTTAAGTGTCCCTAGCTCGGTAGATACGCAGTATTTT. Amino acids: CASSLSVPSSVDTQYF.

J is TRBJ1-1 and V is TRBV27; D is possibly TRBD1 (5 bases). Germline loops: CDR1 MNHEY, CDR2 SMNVEV (reference sequence). The ends were cut back, 6 bases at V and 6 bases at J, with 11 bases in the middle. This CDR3 is 12 amino acids long. The CDR3 is CASRKIGAEAFF. For the CDR3, the DNA is TGTGCCAGCAGGAAGATAGGGGCTGAAGCTTTCTTT.

This clone has just a few counts. CDR3 in DNA: TGTGCCAGCAGTTTACCGGGCGATGAGCAGTTCTTC. It translates to CASSLPGDEQFF. The genes are TRBV28 and TRBJ2-1, with D unresolved. Trimming pared 2 bases from V and 8 bases from J, leaving 7 bases between. Germline V gene sequence: CDR1 MDHEN, CDR2 SYDVKM. This CDR3 has 12 residues.

V and J are TRBV27 and TRBJ1-2; TRBD1 agrees at 8 bases. The CDR3 spans 14 residues. The germline gives CDR1 MNHEY, CDR2 SMNVEV (reference sequence). V lost 4 bases and J lost 8; bases outside the gene matches: 9. CDR3 loop: CASSCEAGGFGYTF. The DNA for the CDR3 is TGTGCCAGCAGTTGTGAGGCAGGGGGCTTCGGCTACACCTTC.

This chain uses TRBV7-9 with TRBJ1-2; D call uncertain. CDR1 is SEHNR, CDR2 FQNEAQ, per germline (reference sequence). Trimming left V 1 base short and J 5 bases short, with 23 bases between. The CDR3 covers 18 residues. The CDR3 DNA is TGTGCCAGCAGCTTAGACAGAACCGAGATTAAAAAAAGATATGGCTACACCTTC. Its protein product is CASSLDRTEIKKRYGYTF.

This chain links TRBV19 with TRBJ2-3, with 10 bases matching TRBD2. V shed 4 bases, J shed 7 bases, and the junction held 2 bases outside the gene matches. This CDR3 region has 13 residues. Germline CDR1 LNHDA, CDR2 SQIVND (reference sequence). The CDR3 DNA reads as TGTGCCAGTAGTAAGGGACTAGCGCATACGCAGTATTTT. It translates to CASSKGLAHTQYF.

Written as DNA, the CDR3 is TGTGCCAGCAACCCGGGCCAGCCGAACTACGAGCAGTACTTC. Translation: CASNPGQPNYEQYF. The rearrangement uses TRBV7-8 and TRBJ2-7; D unclear. Germline CDR1 reads SGHVS; CDR2 reads FQNEAQ. V shed 7 bases and J shed 3 bases, with 16 bases lying between them. This CDR3 is 14 amino acids long.

This rearrangement joins TRBV10-1 to TRBJ1-2, with D uncertain. Trimming cost V 2 bases and J 2 bases, with 6 bases left between them. Germline V gene lookup returns CDR1 WNHNN and CDR2 SYGVQD (reference sequence). The CDR3 is made up of 13 amino acids. This CDR3 is CASSEKANYGYTF. In DNA, the CDR3 is TGCGCCAGCAGTGAGAAGGCGAACTATGGCTACACCTTC.

The genes are TRBV7-8 and TRBJ2-6, with D unclear. CDR1 SGHVS and CDR2 FQNEAQ come from the germline V gene. CDR3 length: 12 residues. V lost 5 bases to trimming and J lost 4 bases, with 3 bases between them. The CDR3 here is CASSTGANVLTF. The CDR3 nucleotides are TGTGCCAGCAGCACCGGGGCCAACGTCCTGACTTTC.

This clone has a single count. J is TRBJ1-1 and V is TRBV7-8, with 10 nucleotides matching TRBD1. The V and J ends lost 4 bases and 3 bases, in that order; junction bases with no gene match: 14. Germline-derived CDR1 and CDR2 are SGHVS and FQNEAQ. The CDR3 contains 18 residues. Here the CDR3 reads CASSSVGTGAQFYTEAFF. DNA for the CDR3: TGTGCCAGCAGCTCGGTCGGGACAGGGGCCCAGTTTTACACTGAAGCTTTCTTT.

This chain joins TRBV7-6 and TRBJ2-3, with 7 bases that match TRBD2. Germline V gene data show CDR1 as SGHVS and CDR2 as FNYEAQ. The CDR3 sequence is 18 residues long. Unmatched junction bases numbered 13, after V lost 2 bases and J lost 2 bases. CDR3: CASSLRLAEVPNTDTQYF. CDR3 DNA sequence: TGTGCCAGCAGCTTAAGGCTAGCGGAAGTCCCGAACACAGATACGCAGTATTTT.

A word on this clone: One end of the junction fails to match germline, which may point to a read error. CDR3 amino acids: CASSLGIQYF. CDR3 nucleotide sequence: TGTGCCAGCAGTTTGGGCATTCAGTACTTC. The chain recombines TRBV5-4 with TRBJ2-4; D uncertain. There are 10 residues in the CDR3. Germline loops: CDR1 SGHNT, CDR2 YYREEE (reference sequence).

The J gene is TRBJ2-7, the V gene TRBV7-9, with 8 bases that match TRBD2. V lost 2 bases to trimming and J lost 2 bases; unmatched junction nucleotides: 14. The CDR3 has 18 amino acids. Germline loops: CDR1 SEHNR, CDR2 FQNEAQ (reference sequence). CDR3 loop: CASSLCSPGSGITYEQYF. In DNA form, the CDR3 reads TGTGCCAGCAGCTTATGTTCCCCGGGTAGCGGGATCACCTACGAGCAGTACTTC.

This sequence joins TRBV2 and TRBJ1-1; D is unresolved. From germline, CDR1 is SNHLY and CDR2 FYNNEI. The CDR3 contains 14 residues. With 5 bases removed from V and 7 bases from J, the gap between germline ends came to 17 bases. The CDR3 loop reads CASSHPGHNHEAFF. The CDR3 bases are TGTGCCAGCAGTCACCCCGGGCACAACCATGAAGCTTTCTTT.

Here the CDR3 reads CASSVPGQGSNQPQHF. CDR3 sequence (DNA): TGTGCCAGCAGTGTCCCGGGACAGGGGAGCAATCAGCCCCAGCATTTT. The chain has TRBV2 and TRBJ1-5; 10 nucleotides agree with TRBD1. Trimming cost V 4 bases and J 1 base; bases outside gene matches: 4. The CDR3 has 16 residues. CDR1 SNHLY and CDR2 FYNNEI come from the germline V gene.

The rearrangement joins TRBV15 to TRBJ2-7; 12 positions match TRBD2. Germline V gene data show CDR1 as LNHNV and CDR2 as YYDKDF (reference sequence). After removal of 0 bases from V and 6 bases from J, the junction contained 6 bases not matched to a gene. This CDR3 is built from 16 residues. CDR3 coding DNA: TGTGCCACCAGCAGAGACAGGACTAGCGGGAACTCCGAGCAGTACTTC. Its protein product is CATSRDRTSGNSEQYF. The full variable domain, in which reference TRBV15 and TRBJ2-7 provide the parts outside the CDR3, is DAMVIQNPRYQVTQFGKPVTLSCSQTLNHNVMYWYQQKSSQAPKLLFHYYDKDFNNEADTPDNFQSRRPNTSFCFLDIRSPGLGDTAMYLCATSRDRTSGNSEQYFGPGTRLTVT.

This clone was counted once. The same CDR3 can be traced to other DNA sequences in this sample. The V and J genes are TRBV7-2 and TRBJ2-2; D possibly corresponds to TRBD1 (5 bases). The CDR3 is 16 residues long. V lost 0 bases, J lost 3 bases, and 11 bases lay in between. Germline-derived CDR1 and CDR2 are SGHTA and FQGNSA. The CDR3 DNA sequence: TGTGCCAGCAGCTTAGCGGGCCAGGGTGACACCGGGGAGCTGTTTTTT. Amino acid sequence: CASSLAGQGDTGELFF.

The chain carries TRBV11-3 and TRBJ2-1; 9 bases match TRBD1. Per the germline V gene, CDR1 is SGHNT and CDR2 is YENEEA. After removal of 5 bases from V and 5 bases from J, the junction contained 10 bases not matched to a gene. This CDR3 has 16 amino acids. The CDR3 is CASSDPGTGPHNEQFF. The CDR3 region has the DNA TGTGCCAGCAGCGACCCCGGGACAGGGCCCCACAATGAGCAGTTCTTC.

The chain links TRBV14 to TRBJ2-3; D may be TRBD1 (6 bases). The germline V gene encodes CDR1 SGHDN and CDR2 FVKESK. Trimming stripped 1 base from V and 4 bases from J, with 15 bases between. The length of the CDR3 is 16 residues. CDR3: CASSQVSRGFPDTQYF. CDR3 nucleotide sequence: TGTGCCAGCAGCCAAGTGTCCAGGGGATTTCCAGATACGCAGTATTTT.

V is TRBV4-1 and J is TRBJ1-2, with D possibly TRBD1 on 6 matching bases. The CDR3 runs 15 residues. Germline CDR1 reads MGHRA; CDR2 reads YSYEKL. Trimming stripped 0 bases from V and 8 bases from J, with 16 bases between. DNA for the CDR3: TGCGCCAGCAGCCAAGATTCCGGACAGAAGGGAGGCTACACCTTC. Translated, it gives CASSQDSGQKGGYTF.

The rearrangement uses TRBV7-3 and TRBJ2-6; 10 nucleotides agree with TRBD2. The CDR3 runs 20 residues. Trimming at V came to 5 bases and at J to 2 bases, leaving 15 bases not matched to a gene. The germline V gene encodes CDR1 SGHTA and CDR2 FQGTGA. The CDR3 loop is CASSTNSRLAGETGANVLTF. CDR3 nucleotide sequence: TGTGCCAGCAGCACCAATTCGCGGCTAGCGGGAGAAACTGGGGCCAACGTCCTGACTTTC.

The rearrangement uses TRBV5-1 and TRBJ1-2; D is undetermined. CDR1 SGHRS and CDR2 YFSETQ come from the germline V gene. With 1 base removed from V and 8 bases from J, the gap between germline ends came to 21 bases. CDR3 size: 16 residues. In DNA form, the CDR3 reads TGCGCCAGCAGCTTGAGTGCCACCTCTACTCTTCGGGGCTACACCTTC. Its translation: CASSLSATSTLRGYTF.